This T cell receptor (beta chain) was sequenced in a study of T cells in Graves' hyperthyroidism and ophthalmopathy. This clonotype was seen a few times. Its antigen is as yet unknown. The investigators amplified TCR beta CDR3 regions from RNA transcripts. The TCR CDR3 first-round RT-PCR relied on the HTBI primer set. TCRdb recomputed calls from the multiplex PCR reads with MiXCR, one row per CDR3 protein. The sample shows under 800,000 distinct CDR3 sequences, about 15% of them seen only once. These patients, aged 18 to 65, had recently diagnosed hyperthyroidism lasting under 2 months. Study results and caveats: Blood samples included most of the expanded thyroid clonotypes exceeding 0.001.

Sequencing used blood. The origin of this receptor is a woman in her late teens or twenties with Graves' hyperthyroidism.

CDR3 region: CASSLASPWATEAFF. The CDR3 DNA reads TGTGCCAGCAGCTTGGCATCTCCCTGGGCCACTGAAGCTTTCTTT. The V gene is TRBV7-9, the J gene TRBJ1-1; D not certain. Trimming stripped 3 bases from V and 4 bases from J, with 15 bases between. The CDR3 length is 15 residues. Germline CDR1 SEHNR, CDR2 FQNEAQ (reference sequence).